The 27 T cell receptor beta chains presented below share a single source sample, sequenced in a study of OX40 agonist ivuxolimab in advanced cancers. Sequencing used immunoSEQ multiplex PCR; TCRdb keeps in-frame clones, though not all of them. This sample yields some 82,000 clones, of which roughly 90% are seen a single time; 2% to 2.5% belongs to the top ten. The material sequenced was CD4+ or CD8+ T cells sorted from blood, taken in a trial of the OX40 agonist ivuxolimab. The receptors derive from an adult with an advanced solid tumor such as melanoma, head and neck, liver or kidney cancer.

The V call is TRBV7-3, the J call TRBJ1-2; 11 bases are shared with TRBD1. Germline CDR1 reads SGHTA; CDR2 reads FQGTGA. Trimming took 5 bases from V and 6 from J; bases not matched to a gene: 8. The CDR3 covers 15 residues. Here the CDR3 reads CASSKRTGGPDGYTF. CDR3 nucleotides: TGTGCCAGCAGCAAACGGACAGGGGGCCCGGATGGCTACACCTTC.

CDR3 loop: CASSLTSGGYEQYF. For the CDR3, the DNA is TGTGCCAGCAGCTTAACTAGCGGAGGTTACGAGCAGTACTTC. The rearrangement joins TRBV7-2 to TRBJ2-7; TRBD2 matches at 8 bases. CDR1 and CDR2 (germline): SGHTA, FQGNSA. J was trimmed by 4 bases and V by 2 bases; bases with no gene match: 4. This CDR3 contains 14 residues.

This clone has a single count. V usage is TRBV30 and J usage is TRBJ2-3; D is uncertain. Trimming stripped 1 base from V and 7 bases from J, with 9 bases between. Germline-derived CDR1 and CDR2 are GTSNPN and SVGIG (reference sequence). This CDR3 region has 12 residues. The chain's CDR3 is CAWSGASNTQYF. For the CDR3, the DNA is TGTGCCTGGAGTGGGGCGAGCAATACGCAGTATTTT.

The rearrangement links TRBV29-1 to TRBJ2-7, with 11 bases matching TRBD2. V shed 5 bases, J shed 2 bases, and the junction held 2 bases outside the gene matches. CDR3 length: 13 residues. Germline V gene lookup returns CDR1 SQVTM and CDR2 ANQGSEA. CDR3 in amino acids: CSVTSGGPYEQYF. For the CDR3, the DNA is TGCAGCGTTACTAGCGGGGGTCCCTACGAGCAGTACTTC.

This sequence joins TRBV6-1 and TRBJ2-3; D remains ambiguous. Germline assignment: CDR1 MNHNS and CDR2 SASEGT. The CDR3 has 14 residues. The V end lost 1 base, the J end lost 5 bases, and 10 bases lay between the germline ends. The CDR3 sequence is CASSEDGRLDTQYF. CDR3 bases: TGTGCCAGCAGTGAAGATGGACGACTAGATACGCAGTATTTT.

The rearrangement uses TRBV7-9 and TRBJ2-1; TRBD2 agrees at 11 bases. The CDR3 covers 15 residues. V lost 6 bases and J lost 9; bases outside the gene matches: 10. The germline V gene encodes CDR1 SEHNR and CDR2 FQNEAQ (reference sequence). The CDR3 loop is CASRGRLAGSGEQFF. As DNA, the CDR3 is TGTGCCAGCAGAGGGCGACTAGCGGGATCGGGTGAGCAGTTCTTC.

The J gene is TRBJ1-5, the V gene TRBV30, with D perhaps TRBD1 (5 bases). Germline V gene sequence: CDR1 GTSNPN, CDR2 SVGIG (reference sequence). The CDR3 is 13 amino acids. Trimming shortened V by 5 bases and J by 7 bases, and 15 bases separated the two germline ends. The CDR3 here is CAWGYQGSQPQHF. CDR3 DNA: TGTGCCTGGGGTTATCAGGGATCCCAGCCCCAGCATTTT.

The V and J genes are TRBV28 and TRBJ2-7; 9 bases line up with TRBD2. The CDR3 loop spans 12 amino acids. The germline gives CDR1 MDHEN, CDR2 SYDVKM. V lost 6 bases and J lost 7; bases outside the gene matches: 4. CDR3 protein: CASRALAGEQYF. The DNA of the CDR3 is TGTGCCAGCAGAGCCCTAGCGGGAGAGCAGTACTTC.

This sequence joins TRBV5-4 and TRBJ1-5; a weak D match, TRBD1 (6 bases). CDR1 SGHNT and CDR2 YYREEE come from the germline V gene (reference sequence). This CDR3 spans 13 amino acids. Trimming took 4 bases from V and 6 from J, leaving 11 bases between them. The CDR3 bases are TGTGCCAGCAGCGTGGGGGGCGGTCAGCCCCAGCATTTT. This gives the protein CASSVGGGQPQHF.

The chain employs TRBV28 and TRBJ2-1; 8 bases are shared with TRBD2. V was clipped by 2 bases and J by 9 bases; unmatched bases: 24. Per germline, CDR1 MDHEN and CDR2 SYDVKM. The CDR3 spans 20 residues. As DNA, the CDR3 is TGTGCCAGCAGTTTACACCGCTCCCCTTTCTTGGGCGGGAGGAGGTTTGAGCAGTTCTTC. Translation: CASSLHRSPFLGGRRFEQFF.

This rearrangement joins TRBV5-5 to TRBJ2-2; D may be TRBD1 (6 bases). There are 15 residues in the CDR3. V lost 0 bases, J lost 2 bases, and 8 bases lay in between. Germline V gene lookup returns CDR1 SGHKS and CDR2 YYEKEE (reference sequence). The CDR3 protein is CASSLDRVNTGELFF. DNA for the CDR3: TGTGCCAGCAGCTTGGACAGGGTCAACACCGGGGAGCTGTTTTTT.

This chain connects TRBV7-9 to TRBJ1-1, with TRBD1 matching over 10 bases. The CDR3 has 14 amino acids. Germline assignment: CDR1 SEHNR and CDR2 FQNEAQ (reference sequence). J lost 6 bases, V lost 4 bases, and 5 bases had no gene match. Here the CDR3 DNA reads TGTGCCAGCAGCTCCGGGACAGGGGTTTCTGAAGCTTTCTTT. Its translation: CASSSGTGVSEAFF.

This chain links TRBV9 with TRBJ2-2; weak D call: TRBD2 (5 bases). Trimming took off 4 bases at V and 7 bases at J, with 8 bases between the two ends. CDR3 length: 12 residues. Germline lookup yields CDR1 SGDLS and CDR2 YYNGEE. CDR3 DNA sequence: TGTGCCAGCAGCTCCAGCGGCGGGGAGCTGTTTTTT. It specifies CASSSSGGELFF.

Only one count was recorded for this clone. The chain carries TRBV29-1 and TRBJ2-2, with 14 bases that match TRBD2. The germline V gene encodes CDR1 SQVTM and CDR2 ANQGSEA. The trim removed 6 bases at V and 5 bases at J, leaving 8 bases unmatched. The CDR3 is 16 amino acids. CDR3 protein: CSVGLAGGLGTGELFF. The CDR3, as DNA: TGCAGCGTCGGACTAGCGGGAGGTTTGGGGACCGGGGAGCTGTTTTTT.

The chain couples TRBV18 to TRBJ1-4, with no clear D. Trimming shortened V by 2 bases and J by 3 bases, and 7 bases separated the two germline ends. This CDR3 region has 14 residues. The germline CDR1 and CDR2 sequences are KGHSH and LQKENI. CDR3 loop: CASSPGGANEKLFF. The CDR3 DNA is TGTGCCAGCTCACCAGGCGGGGCTAATGAAAAACTGTTTTTT.

This chain connects TRBV19 to TRBJ2-5, with 7 bases matching TRBD1. The germline CDR1 and CDR2 sequences are LNHDA and SQIVND (reference sequence). The trim removed 3 bases at V and 2 bases at J, leaving 3 bases unmatched. The CDR3 contains 14 residues. The chain's CDR3 is CASSMSRGQETQYF. The CDR3 DNA sequence: TGTGCCAGTAGTATGTCCAGGGGGCAAGAGACCCAGTACTTC.

The chain is built from TRBV7-8 and TRBJ2-1, with D perhaps TRBD2 (6 bases). The CDR3 runs 14 residues. Per germline, CDR1 SGHVS and CDR2 FQNEAQ. V dropped 5 bases and J dropped 4 bases, with 12 bases sitting between them. The chain's CDR3 is CASSNRGRYNEQFF. The CDR3 DNA reads TGTGCCAGCAGCAATCGGGGGAGGTACAATGAGCAGTTCTTC.

CDR3 amino acids: CASSLRVAVSYEQYF. As DNA, the CDR3 is TGTGCCAGTAGTCTCCGGGTAGCGGTCTCCTACGAGCAGTACTTC. The V gene is TRBV19, the J gene TRBJ2-7, with TRBD2 as a possible D gene (6 bases). Looked up from germline, CDR1 is LNHDA and CDR2 is SQIVND (reference sequence). V lost 5 bases and J 0 bases, leaving 14 bases between the germline ends. The CDR3 is 15 amino acids.

The V gene is TRBV7-8, the J gene TRBJ2-6; 13 nucleotides line up with TRBD2. CDR3 length: 18 residues. V dropped 1 base and J dropped 3; count of bases not matched to a gene: 3. The germline V gene encodes CDR1 SGHVS and CDR2 FQNEAQ. CDR3 amino acids: CASSLGTSGSLGANVLTF. CDR3 nucleotide sequence: TGTGCCAGCAGCTTAGGGACTAGCGGGAGTCTTGGGGCCAACGTCCTGACTTTC.

This clone was observed a few times. The rearrangement links TRBV18 to TRBJ2-1, with D possibly TRBD1 on 6 matching bases. Trimming pared 3 bases from V and 7 bases from J, leaving 19 bases between. The germline gives CDR1 KGHSH, CDR2 LQKENI. The CDR3 runs to 16 residues. CDR3 DNA: TGTGCCAGCTCACCTTCGACAGGACTCCGGGCAAATGAGCAGTTCTTC. It yields the protein CASSPSTGLRANEQFF.

The chain joins TRBV25-1 to TRBJ2-1, with D perhaps TRBD2 (6 bases). Trimming removed 3 bases from V and 4 bases from J, with 13 bases in between. Germline CDR1 MGHDK, CDR2 SYGVNS. The CDR3 has 15 residues. As DNA, the CDR3 is TGTGCCAGCAGTGAGACCGGGCTAGCGTACAATGAGCAGTTCTTC. Translation: CASSETGLAYNEQFF.

The V and J genes are TRBV19 and TRBJ2-3; D perhaps matches TRBD1 (5 bases). V dropped 5 bases and J dropped 0 bases, with 9 bases sitting between them. The CDR3 totals 14 residues. Per germline, CDR1 LNHDA and CDR2 SQIVND (reference sequence). CDR3 bases: TGTGCCAGTAGTTTGGCAGGGAGCACAGATACGCAGTATTTT. Its protein product is CASSLAGSTDTQYF.

This chain links TRBV7-2 with TRBJ1-4; 7 bases match TRBD1. V was clipped by 5 bases and J by 0 bases; unmatched bases: 9. This CDR3 spans 17 amino acids. The V gene's germline CDR1 is SGHTA and CDR2 FQGNSA. This CDR3 reads CASSLTGSVATNEKLFF. In DNA, the CDR3 is TGTGCCAGCAGCCTGACAGGGTCCGTTGCAACTAATGAAAAACTGTTTTTT.

This clone was recorded once. V usage is TRBV28 and J usage is TRBJ2-7; possible D gene TRBD2, 5 bases. From germline, CDR1 is MDHEN and CDR2 SYDVKM. V lost 3 bases and J lost 5, with 11 bases in between. CDR3 length equals 13 residues. CDR3 amino acids: CASSFPGIHEQYF. The CDR3 nucleotides read TGTGCCAGCAGTTTCCCCGGGATCCACGAGCAGTACTTC. Variable domain in full (rest from reference TRBV28 and TRBJ2-7): DVKVTQSSRYLVKRTGEKVFLECVQDMDHENMFWYRQDPGLGLRLIYFSYDVKMKEKGDIPEGYSVSREKKERFSLILESASTNQTSMYLCASSFPGIHEQYFGPGTRLTVT.

This clone was seen a few times. This chain links TRBV19 with TRBJ1-2; D is ambiguous. The length of the CDR3 is 13 residues. V was pared by 1 base and J by 8 bases, with 11 bases between. Germline CDR1 reads LNHDA; CDR2 reads SQIVND (reference sequence). DNA of the CDR3: TGTGCCAGTAGTATAGTGAGCAGTTCGGGCTACACCTTC. This encodes CASSIVSSSGYTF. The complete variable domain, with remaining parts taken from reference TRBV19 and TRBJ1-2, reads DGGITQSPKYLFRKEGQNVTLSCEQNLNHDAMYWYRQDPGQGLRLIYYSQIVNDFQKGDIAEGYSVSREKKESFPLTVTSAQKNPTAFYLCASSIVSSSGYTFGSGTRLTVV.

The genes are TRBV7-3 and TRBJ2-1; no clear D gene. Germline V gives CDR1 SGHTA, CDR2 FQGTGA. The CDR3 is made up of 17 amino acids. Deletions cut 3 bases from V and 0 bases from J, with 15 bases between. CDR3 loop: CASSFDPIRSSYNEQFF. CDR3 coding DNA: TGTGCCAGCAGCTTCGACCCGATCCGAAGCTCCTACAATGAGCAGTTCTTC.

CDR3 bases: TGTGCCAGCAGCCAAGATAGAACCCCTCAGGATGAAGCTTTCTTT. It translates to CASSQDRTPQDEAFF. The chain employs TRBV4-2 and TRBJ1-1, with D uncertain. This CDR3 spans 15 amino acids. Trimming stripped 0 bases from V and 7 bases from J, with 15 bases between. CDR1 LGHNA and CDR2 YNFKEQ come from the germline V gene.